What follows are 31 T cell receptor beta chains derived from one specimen sequenced in a study of cytomegalovirus exposure and HLA in healthy donors. PCR amplification relied on 60 Vbeta primers (plus 13 Jbeta primers). The method was immunoSEQ multiplex PCR; TCRdb's version includes in-frame clones alone and lacks a portion of them. Among around 95,000 clones listed, about four fifths were seen once. Sample: PBMCs. Every receptor here comes from a female donor in good health and CMV-seropositive.

The chain uses TRBV5-4 and TRBJ2-7; no clear D. The V end lost 0 bases, the J end lost 0 bases, and 7 bases lay between the germline ends. Germline V gene data show CDR1 as SGHNT and CDR2 as YYREEE (reference sequence). CDR3 length: 14 residues. CDR3 sequence: CASSLEPYSYEQYF. The CDR3 nucleotides read TGTGCCAGCAGCTTGGAACCCTACTCCTACGAGCAGTACTTC.

The CDR3 region is CASSDDFKGGYTF. CDR3 sequence (DNA): TGTGCCAGCAGTGACGACTTTAAGGGGGGCTACACCTTC. V is TRBV6-1 and J is TRBJ1-2; perhaps TRBD1 as D (5 bases). Trimming shortened V by 3 bases and J by 8 bases, and 13 bases separated the two germline ends. This CDR3 has 13 amino acids. From germline, CDR1 is MNHNS and CDR2 SASEGT.

The rearrangement links TRBV28 to TRBJ2-1; 12 nucleotides match TRBD2. J was trimmed by 9 bases and V by 4 bases; bases with no gene match: 7. This CDR3 region has 15 residues. CDR1 and CDR2 from the germline V gene are MDHEN and SYDVKM. CDR3 nucleotide sequence: TGTGCCAGCAGTTCCGGACTAGCGGGAATCGGTGAGCAGTTCTTC. Its translation: CASSSGLAGIGEQFF.

The V gene is TRBV27, the J gene TRBJ1-2; TRBD1 matches at 10 bases. CDR3 length: 15 amino acids. Germline lookup yields CDR1 MNHEY and CDR2 SMNVEV (reference sequence). The ends lost 5 bases at V and 4 bases at J; junction bases unmatched: 7. CDR3 sequence reads: CASSPRTGGIYGYTF. The DNA of the CDR3 is TGTGCCAGCAGTCCCCGGACAGGGGGTATCTATGGCTACACCTTC.

V is TRBV19 and J is TRBJ2-3, with D unclear. The length of the CDR3 is 13 residues. The germline V gene has CDR1 LNHDA and CDR2 SQIVND (reference sequence). Between the trimmed V and J ends, which lost 4 bases and 6 bases, there was a span of 11 bases. This CDR3 reads CASSTTPVDTQYF. The CDR3 DNA sequence: TGTGCCAGTAGTACTACCCCGGTTGATACGCAGTATTTT.

This clone was seen just once. The rearrangement uses TRBV27 and TRBJ2-5; TRBD1 agrees at 12 bases. The CDR3 loop spans 14 amino acids. V lost 5 bases to trimming and J lost 5 bases; unmatched junction nucleotides: 3. Germline CDR1 and CDR2: MNHEY and SMNVEV (reference sequence). The CDR3 region is CASSTGTGGETQYF. CDR3 in DNA: TGTGCCAGCAGTACCGGGACAGGGGGCGAGACCCAGTACTTC.

J is TRBJ1-5 and V is TRBV28; 10 bases are shared with TRBD1. The CDR3 loop spans 18 amino acids. V lost 4 bases, J lost 3 bases, and 12 bases stayed unmatched. The germline V gene encodes CDR1 MDHEN and CDR2 SYDVKM. The CDR3 DNA sequence: TGTGCCAGCAGTTCCCTAACCGGGACAGGGGAGTACAATCAGCCCCAGCATTTT. It encodes CASSSLTGTGEYNQPQHF. Using reference TRBV28 and TRBJ1-5 for the parts outside the CDR3, the full variable domain is DVKVTQSSRYLVKRTGEKVFLECVQDMDHENMFWYRQDPGLGLRLIYFSYDVKMKEKGDIPEGYSVSREKKERFSLILESASTNQTSMYLCASSSLTGTGEYNQPQHFGDGTRLSIL.

The V gene is TRBV19, the J gene TRBJ2-3, with a possible D match to TRBD2 (6 bases). Looked up from germline, CDR1 is LNHDA and CDR2 is SQIVND (reference sequence). V was pared by 1 base and J by 5 bases, with 13 bases between. The CDR3 totals 15 residues. CDR3 sequence (DNA): TGTGCCAGTAGTATAGCCCGCGGGGTAGGAGATACGCAGTATTTT. Translating it yields CASSIARGVGDTQYF. The whole variable domain, filled in from reference TRBV19 and TRBJ2-3, reads DGGITQSPKYLFRKEGQNVTLSCEQNLNHDAMYWYRQDPGQGLRLIYYSQIVNDFQKGDIAEGYSVSREKKESFPLTVTSAQKNPTAFYLCASSIARGVGDTQYFGPGTRLTVL.

The chain uses TRBV14 and TRBJ1-5; no reliable D call. The germline V and J ends were trimmed by 2 bases and 3 bases, with 11 bases remaining between them. CDR3 size: 15 residues. The germline V gene has CDR1 SGHDN and CDR2 FVKESK. The CDR3 DNA sequence: TGTGCCAGCAGCCAACAGTCCCACCCCAATCAGCCCCAGCATTTT. Translating it yields CASSQQSHPNQPQHF. The variable domain in full, with the rest retrieved from reference TRBV14 and TRBJ1-5, is EAGVTQFPSHSVIEKGQTVTLRCDPISGHDNLYWYRRVMGKEIKFLLHFVKESKQDESGMPNNRFLAERTGGTYSTLKVQPAELEDSGVYFCASSQQSHPNQPQHFGDGTRLSIL.

This chain uses TRBV5-1 with TRBJ2-1, with D maybe TRBD1 (5 bases). The CDR3 covers 15 residues. Trimming cost V 2 bases and J 6 bases, with 15 bases left between them. Germline CDR1 is SGHRS and CDR2 is YFSETQ. CDR3 in amino acids: CASSFTQGLFNEQFF. The CDR3 coding sequence is TGCGCCAGCAGCTTCACGCAGGGTCTTTTCAATGAGCAGTTCTTC.

The genes are TRBV18 and TRBJ1-1; 9 bases align to TRBD1. Germline trimming cut 4 bases from V and 4 bases from J; bases unmatched to any gene: 7. There are 15 residues in the CDR3. Germline V gives CDR1 KGHSH, CDR2 LQKENI. CDR3 loop: CASSLPQGAPTEAFF. The CDR3 DNA reads as TGTGCCAGCTCACTACCACAGGGGGCGCCCACTGAAGCTTTCTTT.

This chain connects TRBV25-1 to TRBJ1-1, with no clear D. Looked up from germline, CDR1 is MGHDK and CDR2 is SYGVNS. The V end lost 1 base, the J end lost 1 base, and 7 bases lay between the germline ends. The length of the CDR3 is 14 residues. The DNA for the CDR3 is TGTGCCAGCAGTGAATGGCGGGGGAACACTGAAGCTTTCTTT. It yields the protein CASSEWRGNTEAFF.

The V call is TRBV2, the J call TRBJ1-1; D gene ambiguous. The V gene lost 4 bases and the J gene lost 1 base, with 7 bases spanning the gap. The germline gives CDR1 SNHLY, CDR2 FYNNEI. The CDR3 sequence is 13 residues long. CDR3 in DNA: TGTGCCAGCAGTGGGCCAGGGAACACTGAAGCTTTCTTT. Translation gives CASSGPGNTEAFF. Filled out from reference TRBV2 and TRBJ1-1, the complete variable domain reads EPEVTQTPSHQVTQMGQEVILRCVPISNHLYFYWYRQILGQKVEFLVSFYNNEISEKSEIFDDQFSVERPDGSNFTLKIRSTKLEDSAMYFCASSGPGNTEAFFGQGTRLTVV.

The V and J genes are TRBV5-1 and TRBJ2-7; 9 nucleotides line up with TRBD2. CDR1 and CDR2 from the germline V gene are SGHRS and YFSETQ. J lost 6 bases, V lost 0 bases, and 10 bases had no gene match. This CDR3 has 16 amino acids. The CDR3 DNA reads TGCGCCAGCAGCTTGGGTGGCGGGAGGGCACTGAGCGAGCAGTACTTC. Protein sequence: CASSLGGGRALSEQYF.

The J gene is TRBJ1-5, the V gene TRBV5-4; the match to TRBD1 covers 9 bases. J was trimmed by 6 bases and V by 3 bases; bases with no gene match: 1. Germline assignment: CDR1 SGHNT and CDR2 YYREEE (reference sequence). CDR3 length: 13 amino acids. This chain's CDR3 is CASSSDRGQPQHF. CDR3 DNA sequence: TGTGCCAGCAGCTCGGACAGGGGTCAGCCCCAGCATTTT.

The V and J genes are TRBV5-4 and TRBJ2-1, with 13 positions matching TRBD2. CDR1 is SGHNT, CDR2 YYREEE, per germline (reference sequence). The V and J ends lost 0 bases and 7 bases, in that order; junction bases with no gene match: 4. The CDR3 has 16 amino acids. The CDR3 loop reads CASSLVLAGGRNEQFF. The CDR3 DNA sequence: TGTGCCAGCAGCTTGGTACTAGCGGGGGGGCGGAATGAGCAGTTCTTC.

The chain has TRBV5-1 and TRBJ1-1; TRBD1 might be the D (6 bases). The germline V and J ends were trimmed by 0 bases and 0 bases, with 9 bases remaining between them. Germline CDR1 is SGHRS and CDR2 is YFSETQ. This CDR3 has 15 amino acids. Here the CDR3 DNA reads TGCGCCAGCAGCTTGGCCGGACAGATGAACACTGAAGCTTTCTTT. Translating it yields CASSLAGQMNTEAFF.

This chain links TRBV10-3 with TRBJ2-7; 10 bases are a match to TRBD2. V was pared by 1 base and J by 3 bases, with 3 bases of the junction left unmatched. Germline-derived CDR1 and CDR2 are ENHRY and SYGVKD. The CDR3 is made up of 15 amino acids. CDR3 bases: TGTGCCATCAGTGAGTATCAGCGGGAGGGCTACGAGCAGTACTTC. Translation: CAISEYQREGYEQYF.

The gene calls are TRBV5-1 and TRBJ1-3, with 9 bases matching TRBD1. Trimming cost V 0 bases and J 1 base; bases outside gene matches: 5. CDR3 length: 17 residues. CDR1 and CDR2 from the germline V gene are SGHRS and YFSETQ. CDR3 in amino acids: CASSLVGQGLSGNTIYF. CDR3 DNA sequence: TGCGCCAGCAGCTTGGTGGGACAGGGTCTTTCTGGAAACACCATATATTTT. The variable domain in full, with the rest retrieved from reference TRBV5-1 and TRBJ1-3, is KAGVTQTPRYLIKTRGQQVTLSCSPISGHRSVSWYQQTPGQGLQFLFEYFSETQRNKGNFPGRFSGRQFSNSRSEMNVSTLELGDSALYLCASSLVGQGLSGNTIYFGEGSWLTVV.

This clone appeared a single time. The chain uses TRBV19 and TRBJ1-1, with TRBD1 identical over 9 bases. V was pared by 10 bases and J by 3 bases, with 15 bases of the junction left unmatched. The CDR3 extends over 16 amino acids. From germline, CDR1 is LNHDA and CDR2 SQIVND (reference sequence). The CDR3 DNA follows: TGTGCCACCCAACGGGACAGGGCGGGTCCGGACACTGAAGCTTTCTTT. It encodes CATQRDRAGPDTEAFF.

The rearrangement links TRBV10-2 to TRBJ2-3, with D possibly matching TRBD2 (6 bases). Trimming shortened V by 8 bases and J by 0 bases, and 12 bases separated the two germline ends. The CDR3 extends over 14 amino acids. Germline assignment: CDR1 WSHSY and CDR2 SAAADI. Written as DNA, the CDR3 is TGCGCCAGCCAGGAGGAGGGGAGCACAGATACGCAGTATTTT. Its protein product is CASQEEGSTDTQYF.

V usage is TRBV5-5 and J usage is TRBJ2-2, with 12 bases aligning to TRBD2. This CDR3 is built from 17 residues. J gave up 9 bases and V 0 bases, and 9 bases lay outside the gene matches. Germline V gene lookup returns CDR1 SGHKS and CDR2 YYEKEE (reference sequence). CDR3 DNA: TGTGCCAGCAGCTTGGTCGCGCTAGCGGGGGGGCCCCGGGAGCTGTTTTTT. This gives the protein CASSLVALAGGPRELFF.

The rearrangement links TRBV5-5 to TRBJ2-1, with 11 bases fitting TRBD2. There are 15 residues in the CDR3. The germline V gene encodes CDR1 SGHKS and CDR2 YYEKEE (reference sequence). V was clipped by 3 bases and J by 7 bases; unmatched bases: 6. CDR3: CASSSRLAGRNEQFF. CDR3 coding DNA: TGTGCCAGCAGCTCGAGACTAGCGGGAAGAAATGAGCAGTTCTTC.

This clone was counted once. This chain links TRBV2 with TRBJ2-5, with 7 bases lining up with TRBD1. Germline V gene data show CDR1 as SNHLY and CDR2 as FYNNEI. With 6 bases clipped from V and 9 bases from J, the junction kept 16 bases outside the gene matches. This CDR3 has 15 amino acids. This CDR3 is CASRGDSPPGLAQYF. The CDR3 DNA sequence: TGTGCCAGCAGGGGGGACAGCCCTCCGGGTTTGGCCCAGTACTTC.

This clone was detected only once. This chain joins TRBV6-1 and TRBJ2-7; 7 bases match TRBD1. Per the germline V gene, CDR1 is MNHNS and CDR2 is SASEGT. The CDR3 covers 15 residues. V shed 4 bases, J shed 6 bases, and the junction held 12 bases outside the gene matches. The CDR3 DNA sequence: TGTGCCAGCAGTGGAGGGACAGAGGGAATAGGCGAGCAGTACTTC. Residues: CASSGGTEGIGEQYF.

The rearrangement joins TRBV5-4 to TRBJ2-3; D is unclear. V was pared by 4 bases and J by 6 bases, with 15 bases between. CDR1 and CDR2 (germline): SGHNT, YYREEE (reference sequence). CDR3 length: 14 amino acids. The CDR3 DNA reads as TGTGCCAGCAGCGCCTGGCTCCACGGGGATACGCAGTATTTT. Translating it yields CASSAWLHGDTQYF.

This chain joins TRBV9 and TRBJ1-3, with a possible D match to TRBD1 (5 bases). Germline V CDR1 and CDR2: SGDLS, YYNGEE. The CDR3 loop spans 16 amino acids. V was shortened by 0 bases and J by 0 bases, with 10 bases between the two germline ends. CDR3 sequence reads: CASSVDRQSSGNTIYF. The CDR3 coding sequence is TGTGCCAGCAGCGTAGACCGACAGTCCTCTGGAAACACCATATATTTT.

The chain combines TRBV2 with TRBJ2-6; TRBD2 matches at 7 bases. Germline V gene lookup returns CDR1 SNHLY and CDR2 FYNNEI. The V and J ends lost 2 bases and 2 bases, in that order; junction bases with no gene match: 3. This CDR3 has 16 amino acids. The CDR3 protein is CASSEMAGAGANVLTF. The CDR3 nucleotides are TGTGCCAGCAGTGAAATGGCGGGGGCTGGGGCCAACGTCCTGACTTTC.

The V gene is TRBV5-1, the J gene TRBJ2-7; D uncertain. Trimming stripped 4 bases from V and 7 bases from J, with 9 bases between. Germline V gene lookup returns CDR1 SGHRS and CDR2 YFSETQ. The CDR3 contains 11 residues. The CDR3 spells CASSGPREQYF. Here the CDR3 DNA reads TGCGCCAGCAGCGGGCCCCGGGAGCAGTACTTC.

The chain employs TRBV28 and TRBJ2-5; 11 bases are shared with TRBD2. The germline V gene has CDR1 MDHEN and CDR2 SYDVKM. This CDR3 is 16 amino acids long. Losses at the gene ends were 5 bases for V and 3 bases for J; bases not matched to a gene: 8. The CDR3 region is CASSNPSGGIEETQYF. The CDR3 DNA sequence: TGTGCCAGCAGTAATCCTAGCGGGGGGATCGAAGAGACCCAGTACTTC.

This chain connects TRBV7-3 to TRBJ2-7; a weak D match, TRBD1 (6 bases). CDR3 length: 14 residues. V lost 3 bases and J lost 3, with 12 bases in between. The V gene's germline CDR1 is SGHTA and CDR2 FQGTGA. CDR3 sequence: CASSLLGAGYEQYF. The CDR3 DNA follows: TGTGCCAGCAGCTTGTTGGGGGCAGGCTACGAGCAGTACTTC.